This T cell receptor (beta chain) emerged from a study of cytomegalovirus exposure and HLA in healthy donors. The germline CDR1 and CDR2 sequences are SGHVS and FQNEAQ. V was clipped by 3 bases and J by 7 bases; unmatched bases: 12. This CDR3 has 18 residues. 60 Vbeta and 13 Jbeta primers were used in PCR. Method: immunoSEQ multiplex PCR; TCRdb's copy keeps in-frame clones and lacks some. This sample has 100,000 to 150,000 clones, with roughly 80% found just once. This receptor was taken from a man younger than 35 in good health and CMV-seropositive. The sequenced sample was PBMCs. The gene calls are TRBV7-8 and TRBJ1-6, with 10 bases fitting TRBD1. CDR3 loop: CASSFITRRTGGNSPLHF. Written as DNA, the CDR3 is TGTGCCAGCAGCTTTATTACCAGAAGGACAGGGGGGAATTCACCCCTCCACTTT.